This TCR beta chain was documented in a study of CD8 T cells in Susac syndrome. High-throughput TCR beta sequencing covered peripheral CD8+ and CD4+ T cells. Matched for age and sex, the controls were healthy donors. It was with random hexamers that about 0.45 to 1 ug RNA was reverse transcribed. TCRdb reanalysed the immunoSEQ multiplex PCR reads using MiXCR and keeps one entry per CDR3 protein. Of about 70,000 distinct CDR3 sequences listed, roughly 94% are singletons. The sample comprised CD8+ T cells from PBMCs. The clonotype was recovered from a human donor in good health.

The CDR3 protein is CASRPDRRGYTGELFF. The CDR3 bases are TGTGCCAGCAGACCCGACAGGAGGGGCTACACCGGGGAGCTGTTTTTT. V is TRBV5-6 and J is TRBJ2-2, with D perhaps matching TRBD1 or TRBD2 (6 bases each). The CDR3 has 16 residues. V dropped 5 bases and J dropped 3 bases, with 17 bases sitting between them. The V gene's germline CDR1 is SGHDT and CDR2 YYEEEE.